The present T cell receptor (beta chain) was sequenced within a study of blood T cell repertoires in COVID-19. Repertoires were generated with immunoSEQ multiplex PCR, while TCRdb's copy carries only in-frame clones and drops some. The repertoire holds about 310,000 clones, with 85% as singletons. Germline loops: CDR1 MDHEN, CDR2 SYDVKM. CDR3 size: 14 residues. V lost 1 base and J 4 bases, leaving 10 bases between the germline ends. The TCR sequence derives from a woman between 25 and 40 years old who had been exposed to COVID-19. The sample taken for sequencing was PBMCs or T cells enriched from blood (not recorded which). V gene TRBV28 combines with J gene TRBJ2-5, with D uncertain. CDR3 sequence (DNA): TGTGCCAGCAGTTTATCTTCAGGTGCAGAGACCCAGTACTTC. As protein: CASSLSSGAETQYF. Based on the CDR3 plus reference TRBV28 and TRBJ2-5, the full variable domain is DVKVTQSSRYLVKRTGEKVFLECVQDMDHENMFWYRQDPGLGLRLIYFSYDVKMKEKGDIPEGYSVSREKKERFSLILESASTNQTSMYLCASSLSSGAETQYFGPGTRLLVL.